This T cell receptor beta chain stems from a study of cytotoxic CD8 clonotypes in ibrutinib-treated CLL. Whole-study findings and limits: Clonality correlated strongly with circulating CD8+ T cells and exceeded age-matched healthy donors at baseline.

Notes on this clone: Its antigen remains unknown.

This CDR3 has 15 residues. Germline CDR1 is SGDLS and CDR2 is YYNGEE. The junction had 7 bases not matched to a gene; V was cut back by 0 bases and J by 5 bases. Repertoires were generated with immunoSEQ multiplex PCR, while TCRdb's copy carries only in-frame clones and drops some. The sample records roughly 200,000 clones, over 55% being singletons. This chain connects TRBV9 to TRBJ1-1, with 7 bases that match TRBD1. The starting material was PBMCs, obtained after 24 months of ibrutinib treatment. The sequence was obtained from a human donor with chronic lymphocytic leukemia. The CDR3 spells CASSVDPGGRTEAFF. The CDR3 DNA follows: TGTGCCAGCAGCGTAGACCCAGGGGGAAGGACTGAAGCTTTCTTT.